This entry lists 32 T cell receptor beta chains sequenced from one sample in a study of T cell changes during pregnancy in multiple sclerosis. Profiled with immunoSEQ multiplex PCR; TCRdb holds only in-frame clones, not every one. The sample has 60,000 or so clones; about 87% are singletons. The sequenced material came from peripheral blood from another person, used as feeder cells. The receptors stem from a human donor whose cells served as feeder cells for cultures in a pregnancy study.

The rearrangement uses TRBV7-6 and TRBJ1-6, with TRBD1 as a possible D gene (5 bases). V lost 5 bases and J lost 7, with 12 bases in between. The CDR3 is made up of 14 amino acids. Looked up from germline, CDR1 is SGHVS and CDR2 is FNYEAQ. CDR3 bases: TGTGCCAGCAGCACGGACATACTAAATTCACCCCTCCACTTT. Its protein product is CASSTDILNSPLHF.

The gene calls are TRBV29-1 and TRBJ2-1; TRBD1 is a possible D gene (5 bases). The CDR3 has 14 residues. CDR1 SQVTM and CDR2 ANQGSEA come from the germline V gene. V shed 6 bases and J shed 0 bases, with 12 bases lying between them. The DNA of the CDR3 is TGCAGCGTCAAGGGGCAGCTCTCCTACAATGAGCAGTTCTTC. It yields the protein CSVKGQLSYNEQFF.

The chain employs TRBV5-1 and TRBJ2-7, with D possibly matching TRBD1 (6 bases). V shed 2 bases and J shed 5 bases, with 11 bases lying between them. The CDR3 runs to 13 residues. The germline gives CDR1 SGHRS, CDR2 YFSETQ. The CDR3 is CASSLGDNNEQYF. Written as DNA, the CDR3 is TGCGCCAGCAGCTTAGGGGACAACAACGAGCAGTACTTC. The full variable domain, with the rest looked up from reference TRBV5-1 and TRBJ2-7, is KAGVTQTPRYLIKTRGQQVTLSCSPISGHRSVSWYQQTPGQGLQFLFEYFSETQRNKGNFPGRFSGRQFSNSRSEMNVSTLELGDSALYLCASSLGDNNEQYFGPGTRLTVT.

The J gene is TRBJ1-1, the V gene TRBV5-1, with 8 positions matching TRBD1. Germline values: CDR1 SGHRS, CDR2 YFSETQ. V was clipped by 3 bases and J by 10 bases; unmatched bases: 11. This CDR3 has 14 residues. The CDR3 DNA is TGCGCCAGCAGCTGGGACAGGAGTTCAGTAGGAGCTTTCTTT. Its translation is CASSWDRSSVGAFF.

The chain recombines TRBV10-3 with TRBJ2-1; tentative D call: TRBD1 (6 bases). The CDR3 covers 16 residues. CDR1 is ENHRY and CDR2 is SYGVKD in the germline V gene. Trimming pared 0 bases from V and 7 bases from J, leaving 16 bases between. CDR3 amino acids: CAISESQGRGGNEQFF. Here the CDR3 DNA reads TGTGCCATCAGTGAGTCGCAGGGGCGCGGCGGGAATGAGCAGTTCTTC.

The gene calls are TRBV18 and TRBJ2-7; the D is unclear. V was trimmed by 3 bases and J by 3 bases, leaving 12 bases between them. CDR1 KGHSH and CDR2 LQKENI come from the germline V gene. The CDR3 sequence is 14 residues long. The CDR3 protein is CASSPPGSLYEQYF. CDR3 DNA: TGTGCCAGCTCACCTCCCGGGTCTCTCTACGAGCAGTACTTC. The complete variable domain, with remaining parts taken from reference TRBV18 and TRBJ2-7, reads NAGVMQNPRHLVRRRGQEARLRCSPMKGHSHVYWYRQLPEEGLKFMVYLQKENIIDESGMPKERFSAEFPKEGPSILRIQQVVRGDSAAYFCASSPPGSLYEQYFGPGTRLTVT.

This clone was observed once. The CDR3 here is CASSTDRVAGDGYTF. The CDR3 DNA reads as TGTGCCAGTAGTACCGACAGGGTGGCTGGTGATGGCTACACCTTC. This chain joins TRBV19 and TRBJ1-2; 7 nucleotides line up with TRBD1. Germline lookup yields CDR1 LNHDA and CDR2 SQIVND (reference sequence). CDR3 length: 15 residues. V shed 4 bases, J shed 6 bases, and the junction held 11 bases outside the gene matches.

The chain carries TRBV5-1 and TRBJ2-3; 8 nucleotides align to TRBD2. The J segment lost 1 base and the V segment lost 4 bases, leaving 11 bases of the junction unmatched. The CDR3 spans 17 residues. Germline-derived CDR1 and CDR2 are SGHRS and YFSETQ. The CDR3 coding sequence is TGCGCCAGCAGCCCGAATAGAGCGGGGGTAGGCACAGATACGCAGTATTTT. It yields the protein CASSPNRAGVGTDTQYF.

The chain is built from TRBV18 and TRBJ1-4; 10 bases are shared with TRBD1. V shed 6 bases and J 8 bases; nucleotides not matched to a gene: 3. CDR1 and CDR2 from the germline V gene are KGHSH and LQKENI. CDR3 length: 13 residues. This CDR3 is CASSLGQGEKLFF. In DNA form, the CDR3 reads TGTGCCAGCTCGCTGGGACAGGGGGAAAAACTGTTTTTT.

The chain links TRBV19 to TRBJ2-4; TRBD2 aligns across 12 bases. This CDR3 has 17 amino acids. Trimming took 3 bases from V and 7 from J; bases not matched to a gene: 10. Germline V gene lookup returns CDR1 LNHDA and CDR2 SQIVND (reference sequence). CDR3 sequence (DNA): TGTGCCAGTAGTATCAAGGCTAGCGGGGGGGCATCGAACATTCAGTACTTC. This sequence encodes CASSIKASGGASNIQYF.

J is TRBJ1-2 and V is TRBV18; TRBD1 matches 8 bases. Per the germline V gene, CDR1 is KGHSH and CDR2 is LQKENI. The CDR3 is 14 residues long. V lost 1 base to trimming and J lost 2 bases; unmatched junction nucleotides: 0. CDR3 loop: CASSPRTGNYGYTF. DNA of the CDR3: TGTGCCAGCTCACCACGGACAGGGAACTATGGCTACACCTTC.

V gene TRBV19 combines with J gene TRBJ2-7, with 9 bases matching TRBD1. Germline assignment: CDR1 LNHDA and CDR2 SQIVND (reference sequence). CDR3 length equals 15 residues. Trimming removed 5 bases from V and 3 bases from J; junction bases left unmatched: 8. In DNA form, the CDR3 reads TGTGCCAGTAGTGAAACGGGACAGGGCGGCTACGAGCAGTACTTC. This sequence encodes CASSETGQGGYEQYF. The whole variable domain, remainder taken from reference TRBV19 and TRBJ2-7, is DGGITQSPKYLFRKEGQNVTLSCEQNLNHDAMYWYRQDPGQGLRLIYYSQIVNDFQKGDIAEGYSVSREKKESFPLTVTSAQKNPTAFYLCASSETGQGGYEQYFGPGTRLTVT.

The chain employs TRBV7-6 and TRBJ1-3; no firm D call. The V gene's germline CDR1 is SGHVS and CDR2 FNYEAQ. V was cut by 1 base and J by 8 bases, with 6 bases left in between. The CDR3 totals 12 residues. Here the CDR3 reads CASSLVVDTIYF. The CDR3 DNA is TGTGCCAGCAGCTTAGTGGTTGACACCATATATTTT. Complete variable domain (other parts from reference TRBV7-6 and TRBJ1-3): GAGVSQSPRYKVTKRGQDVALRCDPISGHVSLYWYRQALGQGPEFLTYFNYEAQQDKSGLPNDRFSAERPEGSISTLTIQRTEQRDSAMYRCASSLVVDTIYFGEGSWLTVV.

The V gene is TRBV9, the J gene TRBJ1-3, with 10 bases lining up with TRBD1. V trimming: 3 bases; J trimming: 0 bases; junction bases outside the gene matches: 0. The CDR3 loop spans 15 amino acids. Germline V gives CDR1 SGDLS, CDR2 YYNGEE. The chain's CDR3 is CASSGTGGSGNTIYF. CDR3 coding DNA: TGTGCCAGCAGCGGGACAGGGGGCTCTGGAAACACCATATATTTT. Combining the CDR3 with reference TRBV9 and TRBJ1-3 gives the whole variable domain DSGVTQTPKHLITATGQRVTLRCSPRSGDLSVYWYQQSLDQGLQFLIQYYNGEERAKGNILERFSAQQFPDLHSELNLSSLELGDSALYFCASSGTGGSGNTIYFGEGSWLTVV.

The chain has TRBV19 and TRBJ2-5, with no clear D. CDR3 length: 11 amino acids. Germline CDR1 LNHDA, CDR2 SQIVND (reference sequence). Trimming took 6 bases from V and 1 from J, leaving 3 bases between them. CDR3 loop: CASSAQETQYF. The CDR3 nucleotides are TGTGCCAGTAGCGCCCAAGAGACCCAGTACTTC.

Turning to this clone: The same CDR3 arises from other DNA sequences in this sample as well. The J gene is TRBJ1-1, the V gene TRBV5-1; D call uncertain. V gave up 2 bases and J gave up 0 bases, with 5 bases separating them. Germline-derived CDR1 and CDR2 are SGHRS and YFSETQ. This CDR3 comprises 13 residues. Here the CDR3 reads CASSLTVNTEAFF. The CDR3 region has the DNA TGCGCCAGCAGCTTAACAGTGAACACTGAAGCTTTCTTT.

The chain employs TRBV9 and TRBJ2-6; D tentatively fits TRBD1 or TRBD2 (5 bases each). V lost 1 base, J lost 1 base, and 15 bases lay in between. The germline CDR1 and CDR2 sequences are SGDLS and YYNGEE. This CDR3 is 18 amino acids long. The CDR3 coding sequence is TGTGCCAGCAGCGTACTCCTTGGGACCGGGTCTGGGGCCAACGTCCTGACTTTC. Residues: CASSVLLGTGSGANVLTF.

V is TRBV11-2 and J is TRBJ2-3; 9 bases are a match to TRBD2. The V gene's germline CDR1 is SGHAT and CDR2 FQNNGV. The V segment lost 3 bases and the J segment 5 bases; nucleotides outside the gene matches: 3. The length of the CDR3 is 14 residues. Written as DNA, the CDR3 is TGTGCCAGCAGCTTGGCGGGAGGGGGAGATACGCAGTATTTT. The encoded protein is CASSLAGGGDTQYF.

This clone has only one observation. The chain combines TRBV9 with TRBJ1-2; 7 bases match TRBD1. The J segment lost 4 bases and the V segment lost 3 bases, leaving 12 bases of the junction unmatched. Germline V gene sequence: CDR1 SGDLS, CDR2 YYNGEE. The CDR3 runs to 16 residues. CDR3 bases: TGTGCCAGCAGCGGAGGGGGACAGCTCTCCGGCTATGGCTACACCTTC. The encoded protein is CASSGGGQLSGYGYTF.

V and J are TRBV11-3 and TRBJ1-6, with D unresolved. V was clipped by 1 base and J by 7 bases, with 5 bases between them. The CDR3 extends over 13 amino acids. CDR1 and CDR2 from the germline V gene are SGHNT and YENEEA. The CDR3 here is CASSLASNSPLHF. Written as DNA, the CDR3 is TGTGCCAGCAGCTTAGCCAGCAATTCACCCCTCCACTTT.

CDR3 region: CASSPGQFMNTEAFF. The CDR3 DNA reads TGTGCCAGCAGCCCCGGACAGTTCATGAACACTGAAGCTTTCTTT. This chain connects TRBV11-1 to TRBJ1-1; tentatively, D is TRBD1 (6 bases). The CDR3 has 15 residues. Trimming removed 5 bases at V and 0 bases at J, with 13 bases between. Germline V gene sequence: CDR1 SGHAT, CDR2 FQDESV (reference sequence).

The CDR3 nucleotides read TGTGCCAGCAGCTTCTCCTCCTACGAGCAGTACTTC. It encodes CASSFSSYEQYF. The chain employs TRBV7-2 and TRBJ2-7; D gene uncertain. The CDR3 loop spans 12 amino acids. Germline loops: CDR1 SGHTA, CDR2 FQGNSA. V was pared by 3 bases and J by 0 bases, with 3 bases between.

This clone occurred a few times. The gene calls are TRBV11-2 and TRBJ2-5; D gene ambiguous. V lost 5 bases and J lost 6, with 10 bases in between. Germline-derived CDR1 and CDR2 are SGHAT and FQNNGV. The CDR3 runs to 12 residues. In nucleotides, the CDR3 is TGTGCCAGCAGCCGTACTCCGCAGACCCAGTACTTC. Protein: CASSRTPQTQYF.

V usage is TRBV5-6 and J usage is TRBJ1-6, with D hard to call. Per germline, CDR1 SGHDT and CDR2 YYEEEE. CDR3 length equals 16 residues. Trimming removed 1 base at V and 0 bases at J, with 8 bases between. CDR3: CASSLMEPSYNSPLHF. The CDR3 DNA reads TGTGCCAGCAGCTTGATGGAACCCTCCTATAATTCACCCCTCCACTTT.

This chain joins TRBV5-1 and TRBJ1-6; D remains unclear. Trimming left V 8 bases short and J 7 bases short, with 16 bases between. Germline lookup yields CDR1 SGHRS and CDR2 YFSETQ. The CDR3 runs 14 residues. This chain's CDR3 is CASTMDGLNSPLHF. CDR3 nucleotide sequence: TGCGCCAGTACGATGGACGGACTAAATTCACCCCTCCACTTT.

The chain couples TRBV5-1 to TRBJ1-4; tentatively, D is TRBD1 (5 bases). Trimming pared 1 base from V and 7 bases from J, leaving 8 bases between. This CDR3 is built from 13 residues. The germline V gene has CDR1 SGHRS and CDR2 YFSETQ. CDR3 region: CASSLLQGEKLFF. CDR3 DNA: TGCGCCAGCAGCTTGCTTCAGGGTGAAAAACTGTTTTTT.

The rearrangement joins TRBV5-6 to TRBJ2-7; no firm D call. V lost 1 base to trimming and J lost 3 bases, with 11 bases between them. The CDR3 runs to 14 residues. Germline loops: CDR1 SGHDT, CDR2 YYEEEE. CDR3 loop: CASSLRTEDYEQYF. The DNA of the CDR3 is TGTGCCAGCAGCTTGAGGACCGAGGACTACGAGCAGTACTTC.

V usage is TRBV23-1 and J usage is TRBJ1-3; 12 bases are shared with TRBD1. TRBV23-1 qualifies as an ORF whose function is uncertain. Germline trimming cut 2 bases from V and 3 bases from J; bases unmatched to any gene: 14. This CDR3 comprises 20 residues. CDR3 sequence: CASSQGGTGGFLGGGNTIYF. CDR3 nucleotides: TGCGCCAGCAGTCAAGGGGGGACAGGGGGCTTTTTGGGAGGTGGAAACACCATATATTTT.

J is TRBJ2-1 and V is TRBV19; D is unclear. Trimming pared 9 bases from V and 3 bases from J, leaving 6 bases between. This CDR3 is 11 amino acids long. Germline V lookup: CDR1 LNHDA, CDR2 SQIVND (reference sequence). CDR3: CASESYNEQFF. For the CDR3, the DNA is TGTGCCAGCGAGAGCTACAATGAGCAGTTCTTC.

V and J are TRBV2 and TRBJ2-1, with D perhaps TRBD2 (6 bases). The CDR3 is 13 residues long. V was shortened by 6 bases and J by 2 bases, with 8 bases between the two germline ends. The germline V gene has CDR1 SNHLY and CDR2 FYNNEI. CDR3 protein: CASREGPYNEQFF. The DNA of the CDR3 is TGTGCCAGCAGGGAGGGCCCCTACAATGAGCAGTTCTTC.

The J gene is TRBJ1-1, the V gene TRBV4-3; D uncertain. Trimming took 0 bases from V and 2 from J, leaving 10 bases between them. The V gene's germline CDR1 is LGHNA and CDR2 YSLEER. The CDR3 loop spans 15 amino acids. CDR3 protein: CASSQDQPLNTEAFF. The CDR3 nucleotides are TGCGCCAGCAGCCAAGATCAACCCCTCAACACTGAAGCTTTCTTT.

This clone was seen only once. V gene TRBV7-9 combines with J gene TRBJ2-3; D possibly corresponds to TRBD1 (6 bases). Germline CDR1 SEHNR, CDR2 FQNEAQ (reference sequence). The CDR3 contains 15 residues. V lost 7 bases and J lost 2, with 16 bases in between. The chain's CDR3 is CASTVPGQPTDTQYF. DNA of the CDR3: TGTGCCAGCACGGTCCCGGGACAACCCACAGATACGCAGTATTTT.